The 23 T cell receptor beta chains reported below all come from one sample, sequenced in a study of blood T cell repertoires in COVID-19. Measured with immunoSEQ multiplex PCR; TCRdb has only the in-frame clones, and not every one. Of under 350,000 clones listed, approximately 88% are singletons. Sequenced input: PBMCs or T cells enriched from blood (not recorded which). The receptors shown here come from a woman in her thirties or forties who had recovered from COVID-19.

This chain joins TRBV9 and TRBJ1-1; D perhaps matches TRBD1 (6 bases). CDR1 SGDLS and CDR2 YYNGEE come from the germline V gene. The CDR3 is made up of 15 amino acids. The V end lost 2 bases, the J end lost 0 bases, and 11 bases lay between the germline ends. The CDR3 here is CASSVTGSMNTEAFF. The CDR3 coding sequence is TGTGCCAGCAGCGTCACAGGGAGTATGAACACTGAAGCTTTCTTT.

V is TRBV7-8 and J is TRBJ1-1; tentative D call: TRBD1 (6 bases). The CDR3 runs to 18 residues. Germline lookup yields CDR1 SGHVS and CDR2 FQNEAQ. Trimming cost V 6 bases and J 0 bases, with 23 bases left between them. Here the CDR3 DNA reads TGTGCCAGCAGTCCCCAAACCAGGGGAGGGGGAATGAACACTGAAGCTTTCTTT. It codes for CASSPQTRGGGMNTEAFF. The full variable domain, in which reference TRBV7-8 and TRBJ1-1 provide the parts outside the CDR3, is GAGVSQSPRYKVAKRGQDVALRCDPISGHVSLFWYQQALGQGPEFLTYFQNEAQLDKSGLPSDRFFAERPEGSVSTLKIQRTQQEDSAVYLCASSPQTRGGGMNTEAFFGQGTRLTVV.

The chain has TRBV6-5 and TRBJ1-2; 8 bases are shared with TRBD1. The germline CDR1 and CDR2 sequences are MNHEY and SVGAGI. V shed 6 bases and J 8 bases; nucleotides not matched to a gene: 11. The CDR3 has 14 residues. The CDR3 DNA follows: TGTGCCAGCAGGAGCCCACAGGGGGGAGGCGGCTACACCTTC. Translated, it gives CASRSPQGGGGYTF.

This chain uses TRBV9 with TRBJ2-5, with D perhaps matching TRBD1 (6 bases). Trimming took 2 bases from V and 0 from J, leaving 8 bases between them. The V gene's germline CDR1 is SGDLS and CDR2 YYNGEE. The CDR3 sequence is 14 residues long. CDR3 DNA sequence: TGTGCCAGCAGCGTTCAGGGGTACCAAGAGACCCAGTACTTC. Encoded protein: CASSVQGYQETQYF.

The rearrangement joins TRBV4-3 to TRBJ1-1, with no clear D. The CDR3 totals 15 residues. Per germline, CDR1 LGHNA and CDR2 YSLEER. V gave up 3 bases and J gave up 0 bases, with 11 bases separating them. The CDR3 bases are TGCGCCAGCAGCCAGGGCCTGGTAGTGAACACTGAAGCTTTCTTT. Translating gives CASSQGLVVNTEAFF.

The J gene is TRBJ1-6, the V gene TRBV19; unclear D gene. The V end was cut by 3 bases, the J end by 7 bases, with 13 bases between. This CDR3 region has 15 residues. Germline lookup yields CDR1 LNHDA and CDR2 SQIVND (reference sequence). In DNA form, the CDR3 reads TGTGCCAGTAGTATCCCCGGGGTCCTAAATTCACCCCTCCACTTT. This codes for CASSIPGVLNSPLHF. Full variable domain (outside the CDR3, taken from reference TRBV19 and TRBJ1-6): DGGITQSPKYLFRKEGQNVTLSCEQNLNHDAMYWYRQDPGQGLRLIYYSQIVNDFQKGDIAEGYSVSREKKESFPLTVTSAQKNPTAFYLCASSIPGVLNSPLHFGNGTRLTVT.

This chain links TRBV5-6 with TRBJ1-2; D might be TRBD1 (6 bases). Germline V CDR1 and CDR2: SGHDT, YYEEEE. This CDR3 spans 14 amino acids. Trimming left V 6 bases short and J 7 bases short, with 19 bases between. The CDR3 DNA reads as TGTGCCAGCATCAGAAGGTCAGGGGCTGGTGGCTACACCTTC. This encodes CASIRRSGAGGYTF.

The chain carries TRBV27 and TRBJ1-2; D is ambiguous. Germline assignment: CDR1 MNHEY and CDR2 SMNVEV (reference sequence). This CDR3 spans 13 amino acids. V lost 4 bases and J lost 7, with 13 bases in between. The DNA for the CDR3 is TGTGCCAGCAGTTCAACCGGGAGGGCTGGCTACACCTTC. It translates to CASSSTGRAGYTF.

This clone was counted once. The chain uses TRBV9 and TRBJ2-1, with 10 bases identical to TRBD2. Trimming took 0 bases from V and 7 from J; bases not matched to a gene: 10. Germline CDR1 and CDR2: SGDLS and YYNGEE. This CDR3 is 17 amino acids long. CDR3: CASSVAFGLAGDNEQFF. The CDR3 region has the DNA TGTGCCAGCAGCGTAGCATTTGGGCTAGCGGGGGATAATGAGCAGTTCTTC.

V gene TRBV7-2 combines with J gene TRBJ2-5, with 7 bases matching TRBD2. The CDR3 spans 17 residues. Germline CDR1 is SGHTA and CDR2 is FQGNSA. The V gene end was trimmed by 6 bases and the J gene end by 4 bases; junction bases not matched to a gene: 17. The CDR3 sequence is CASRIQVGGPGGETQYF. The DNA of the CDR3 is TGTGCCAGCAGGATCCAGGTTGGCGGGCCGGGGGGAGAGACCCAGTACTTC.

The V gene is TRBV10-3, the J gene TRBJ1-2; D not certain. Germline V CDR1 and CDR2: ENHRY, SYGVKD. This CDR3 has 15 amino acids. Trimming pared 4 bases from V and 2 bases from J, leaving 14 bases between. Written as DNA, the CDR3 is TGTGCCATCAGTGGGCGGCTTACTGAAAACTATGGCTACACCTTC. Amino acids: CAISGRLTENYGYTF.

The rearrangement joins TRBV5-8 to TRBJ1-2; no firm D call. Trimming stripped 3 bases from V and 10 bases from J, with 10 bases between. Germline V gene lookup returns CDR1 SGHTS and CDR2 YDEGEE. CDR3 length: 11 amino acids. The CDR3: CASSSYSDYTF. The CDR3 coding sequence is TGTGCCAGCAGCTCCTACAGTGACTACACCTTC.

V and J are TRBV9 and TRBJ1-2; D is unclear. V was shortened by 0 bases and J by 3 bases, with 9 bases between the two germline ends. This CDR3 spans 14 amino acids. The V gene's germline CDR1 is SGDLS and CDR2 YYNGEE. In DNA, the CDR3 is TGTGCCAGCAGCGTAGGAGGGCGGGACTATGGCTACACCTTC. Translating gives CASSVGGRDYGYTF.

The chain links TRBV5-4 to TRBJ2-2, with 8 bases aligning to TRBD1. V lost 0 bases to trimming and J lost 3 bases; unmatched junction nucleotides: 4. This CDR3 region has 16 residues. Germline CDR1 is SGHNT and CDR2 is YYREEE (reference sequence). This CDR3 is CASSLAGRGHTGELFF. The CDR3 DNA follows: TGTGCCAGCAGCTTGGCCGGCAGGGGGCACACCGGGGAGCTGTTTTTT.

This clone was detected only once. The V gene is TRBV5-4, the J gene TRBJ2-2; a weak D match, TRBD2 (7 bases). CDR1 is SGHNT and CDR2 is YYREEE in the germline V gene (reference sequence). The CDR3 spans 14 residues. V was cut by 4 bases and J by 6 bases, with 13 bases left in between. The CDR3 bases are TGTGCCAGCAGCAGGGGGGGGACGGCCGGGGAGCTGTTTTTT. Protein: CASSRGGTAGELFF.

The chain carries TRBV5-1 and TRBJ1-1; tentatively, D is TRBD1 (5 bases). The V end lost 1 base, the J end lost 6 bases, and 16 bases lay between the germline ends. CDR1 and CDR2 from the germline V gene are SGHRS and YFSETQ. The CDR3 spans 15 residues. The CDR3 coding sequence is TGCGCCAGCAGCTTGTTGGCCGGAGGGGAGTCTGAAGCTTTCTTT. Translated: CASSLLAGGESEAFF.

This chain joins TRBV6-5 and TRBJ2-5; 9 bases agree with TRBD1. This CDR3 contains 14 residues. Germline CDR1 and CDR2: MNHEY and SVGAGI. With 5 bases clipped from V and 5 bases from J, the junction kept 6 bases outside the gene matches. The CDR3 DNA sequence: TGTGCCAGCAGTCGAGGGACAGGGAGGGAGACCCAGTACTTC. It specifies CASSRGTGRETQYF.

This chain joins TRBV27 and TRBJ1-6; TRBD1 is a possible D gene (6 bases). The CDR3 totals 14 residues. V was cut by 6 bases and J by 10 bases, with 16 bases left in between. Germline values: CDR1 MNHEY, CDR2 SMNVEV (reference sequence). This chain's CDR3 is CASSPGGARSPLHF. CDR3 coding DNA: TGTGCCAGCAGCCCCGGGGGGGCTCGGTCACCCCTCCACTTT.

CDR3 sequence: CASSPAGYEQFF. The CDR3 DNA reads as TGTGCCAGCAGCCCTGCGGGGTATGAGCAGTTCTTC. The chain joins TRBV12-3 or TRBV12-4 to TRBJ2-1; TRBD2 might be the D (6 bases). The CDR3 is 12 residues long. Trimming took off 6 bases at V and 8 bases at J, with 11 bases between the two ends.

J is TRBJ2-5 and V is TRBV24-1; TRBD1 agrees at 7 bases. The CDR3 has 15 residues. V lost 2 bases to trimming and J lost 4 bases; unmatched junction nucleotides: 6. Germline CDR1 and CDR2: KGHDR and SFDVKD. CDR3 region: CATSDSGTAPETQYF. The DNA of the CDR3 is TGTGCCACCAGTGATTCCGGGACAGCCCCAGAGACCCAGTACTTC.

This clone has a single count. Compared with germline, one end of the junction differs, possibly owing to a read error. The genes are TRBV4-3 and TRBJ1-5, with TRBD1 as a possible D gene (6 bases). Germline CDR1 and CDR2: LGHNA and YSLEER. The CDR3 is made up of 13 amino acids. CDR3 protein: CASSQDSQGPLNF. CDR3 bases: TGCGCCAGCAGCCAAGATTCACAGGGACCGCTGAATTTT.

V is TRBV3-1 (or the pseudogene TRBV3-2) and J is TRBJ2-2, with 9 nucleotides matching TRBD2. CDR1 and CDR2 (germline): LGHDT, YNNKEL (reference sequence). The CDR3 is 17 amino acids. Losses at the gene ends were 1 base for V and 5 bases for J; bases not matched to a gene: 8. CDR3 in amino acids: CASSQGRSGGPTGELFF. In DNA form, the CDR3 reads TGTGCCAGCAGCCAAGGGAGAAGCGGGGGGCCAACCGGGGAGCTGTTTTTT.

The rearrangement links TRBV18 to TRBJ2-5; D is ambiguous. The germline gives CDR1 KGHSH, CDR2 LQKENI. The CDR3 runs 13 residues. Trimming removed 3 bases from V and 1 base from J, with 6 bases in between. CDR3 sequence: CASSPNFQETQYF. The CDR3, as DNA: TGTGCCAGCTCACCGAACTTCCAAGAGACCCAGTACTTC. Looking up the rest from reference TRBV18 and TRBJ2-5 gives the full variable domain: NAGVMQNPRHLVRRRGQEARLRCSPMKGHSHVYWYRQLPEEGLKFMVYLQKENIIDESGMPKERFSAEFPKEGPSILRIQQVVRGDSAAYFCASSPNFQETQYFGPGTRLLVL.